Below are 28 T cell receptor beta chains sequenced from a single sample in a study of vaccination and CD4 T cells after COVID-19. These receptors are not linked to any known antigen. The treatment: roughly 10-day PBMC culture with coronavirus spike peptide pools or control peptides (ViraFEST assay). With the Oncomine TCR Beta short-read assay, DNA from cultured CD4+ T cells was sequenced. TCRdb recomputed calls from the PCR reads with MiXCR, one row per CDR3 protein. The sample lists tens of thousands of distinct CDR3 sequences; approximately 70% were seen once. The material sequenced was CD4+ T cells from blood, cultured in vitro. The source of these receptors is a human donor who had recovered from COVID-19.

The chain combines TRBV7-2 with TRBJ2-7; no clear D gene. The CDR3 loop spans 11 amino acids. CDR1 is SGHTA and CDR2 is FQGNSA in the germline V gene. Trimming left V 4 bases short and J 7 bases short, with 8 bases between. The CDR3 nucleotides read TGTGCCAGCAGCTCCACCAGGGAGCAGTACTTC. Its protein product is CASSSTREQYF. Full variable domain (rest looked up from reference TRBV7-2 and TRBJ2-7): GAGVSQSPSNKVTEKGKDVELRCDPISGHTALYWYRQSLGQGLEFLIYFQGNSAPDKSGLPSDRFSAERTGGSVSTLTIQRTQQEDSAVYLCASSSTREQYFGPGTRLTVT.

Only one count was recorded for this clonotype. The J gene is TRBJ1-2, the V gene TRBV6-1, with 7 bases lining up with TRBD1. Germline assignment: CDR1 MNHNS and CDR2 SASEGT. V lost 8 bases, J lost 7 bases, and 13 bases stayed unmatched. The CDR3 length is 14 residues. CDR3 residues: CASGQQGFSSGYTF. The CDR3, as DNA: TGTGCCAGCGGTCAACAGGGGTTTTCAAGTGGCTACACCTTC.

J is TRBJ1-2 and V is TRBV27; the D gene is possibly TRBD1 (6 bases). CDR3 length: 16 amino acids. CDR1 is MNHEY and CDR2 is SMNVEV in the germline V gene (reference sequence). V was shortened by 4 bases and J by 0 bases, with 15 bases between the two germline ends. CDR3 in DNA: TGTGCCAGCAGTTCGGGGGGGGGCGACCCTAACTATGGCTACACCTTC. It yields the protein CASSSGGGDPNYGYTF.

The rearrangement uses TRBV27 and TRBJ2-4; weak D call: TRBD1 (5 bases). The CDR3 is 15 residues long. V was shortened by 5 bases and J by 7 bases, with 18 bases between the two germline ends. The germline V gene encodes CDR1 MNHEY and CDR2 SMNVEV (reference sequence). DNA of the CDR3: TGTGCCAGCAGTCCATACTTCGACAGCCGTAACATTCAGTACTTC. Translation gives CASSPYFDSRNIQYF.

This clonotype has a handful of counts. V and J are TRBV27 and TRBJ2-7; 9 bases line up with TRBD1. Germline trimming cut 5 bases from V and 3 bases from J; bases unmatched to any gene: 11. CDR1 is MNHEY and CDR2 is SMNVEV in the germline V gene (reference sequence). This CDR3 region has 16 residues. In DNA, the CDR3 is TGTGCCAGCAGTCCCCCCATACCGACAGGGGGCTACGAGCAGTACTTC. This translates into CASSPPIPTGGYEQYF.

CDR3 in DNA: TGCGCCAGCAGCCCGCGGAGCGGAGCTAACTATGGCTACACCTTC. Its protein product is CASSPRSGANYGYTF. The chain uses TRBV4-1 and TRBJ1-2, with no clear D. Deletions cut 4 bases from V and 0 bases from J, with 12 bases between. CDR3 size: 15 residues. Germline CDR1 and CDR2: MGHRA and YSYEKL.

The CDR3 loop reads CASRSNSPLHF. In nucleotides, the CDR3 is TGTGCCAGCAGGAGTAATTCACCCCTCCACTTT. V is TRBV28 and J is TRBJ1-6; D is undetermined. CDR3 length equals 11 residues. Germline CDR1 MDHEN, CDR2 SYDVKM. V lost 6 bases and J 6 bases, leaving 3 bases between the germline ends.

There are a few counts of this clonotype. V gene TRBV6-2 or TRBV6-3 combines with J gene TRBJ2-3; 11 bases agree with TRBD2. Germline values: CDR1 MNHEY, CDR2 SVGEGT. The CDR3 is made up of 15 amino acids. The V gene end was trimmed by 2 bases and the J gene end by 4 bases; junction bases not matched to a gene: 2. The CDR3 region has the DNA TGTGCCAGCAGTTACACTAGCGGGGGCGCAGATACGCAGTATTTT. Translating gives CASSYTSGGADTQYF.

The rearrangement links TRBV29-1 to TRBJ1-1, with D unclear. The CDR3 extends over 11 amino acids. The V and J ends lost 2 bases and 6 bases respectively, with 7 bases between them. Germline V gene lookup returns CDR1 SQVTM and CDR2 ANQGSEA. Here the CDR3 DNA reads TGCAGCGTTGAACCGGGCCCTGAAGCTTTCTTT. Protein: CSVEPGPEAFF. The whole variable domain, remainder taken from reference TRBV29-1 and TRBJ1-1, is SAVISQKPSRDICQRGTSLTIQCQVDSQVTMMFWYRQQPGQSLTLIATANQGSEATYESGFVIDKFPISRPNLTFSTLTVSNMSPEDSSIYLCSVEPGPEAFFGQGTRLTVV.

This clonotype was seen only once. This rearrangement joins TRBV7-2 to TRBJ1-6; D unresolved. Germline V gives CDR1 SGHTA, CDR2 FQGNSA. The CDR3 extends over 15 amino acids. Trimming took off 2 bases at V and 5 bases at J, with 10 bases between the two ends. This CDR3 is CASSLQALNNSPLHF. The CDR3 bases are TGTGCCAGCAGCTTACAGGCTTTAAATAATTCACCCCTCCACTTT.

This clonotype came up a few times. The gene calls are TRBV7-2 and TRBJ2-5; no clear D gene. V lost 4 bases and J 5 bases, leaving 8 bases between the germline ends. CDR1 and CDR2 (germline): SGHTA, FQGNSA. The CDR3 covers 12 residues. The CDR3 here is CASSSPWETQYF. The DNA for the CDR3 is TGTGCCAGCAGCTCCCCGTGGGAGACCCAGTACTTC.

This rearrangement joins TRBV20-1 to TRBJ1-4; TRBD1 matches 7 bases. Germline CDR1 reads DFQATT; CDR2 reads SNEGSKA (reference sequence). V gave up 0 bases and J gave up 3 bases; unmatched junction bases: 4. CDR3 length: 15 amino acids. The CDR3 region is CSARDHRGPNEKLFF. The DNA for the CDR3 is TGCAGTGCTAGAGACCACAGGGGACCTAATGAAAAACTGTTTTTT.

The rearrangement uses TRBV19 and TRBJ1-6; D gene uncertain. This CDR3 has 14 residues. Germline assignment: CDR1 LNHDA and CDR2 SQIVND (reference sequence). V lost 3 bases to trimming and J lost 10 bases, with 13 bases between them. This chain's CDR3 is CASSIVGRQSPLHF. The CDR3, as DNA: TGTGCCAGTAGTATCGTCGGAAGACAATCACCCCTCCACTTT. The complete variable domain, with remaining parts taken from reference TRBV19 and TRBJ1-6, reads DGGITQSPKYLFRKEGQNVTLSCEQNLNHDAMYWYRQDPGQGLRLIYYSQIVNDFQKGDIAEGYSVSREKKESFPLTVTSAQKNPTAFYLCASSIVGRQSPLHFGNGTRLTVT.

The chain combines TRBV7-6 with TRBJ1-3; 8 positions match TRBD1. CDR3 length: 15 residues. Germline loops: CDR1 SGHVS, CDR2 FNYEAQ. The trim removed 6 bases at V and 2 bases at J, leaving 6 bases unmatched. The CDR3 nucleotides read TGTGCCAGCAGTCTTGTGGGACAGGCTGGAAACACCATATATTTT. It encodes CASSLVGQAGNTIYF.

V gene TRBV7-2 combines with J gene TRBJ2-7, with 7 bases identical to TRBD2. The V gene end was trimmed by 5 bases and the J gene end by 4 bases; junction bases not matched to a gene: 5. The CDR3 covers 13 residues. CDR1 and CDR2 from the germline V gene are SGHTA and FQGNSA. The CDR3, as DNA: TGTGCCAGCAGCCTTCGGACTAGTTACGAGCAGTACTTC. Translation gives CASSLRTSYEQYF.

The chain is built from TRBV7-9 and TRBJ2-3, with TRBD2 identical over 9 bases. The CDR3 loop spans 16 amino acids. CDR1 SEHNR and CDR2 FQNEAQ come from the germline V gene (reference sequence). The J segment lost 0 bases and the V segment lost 5 bases, leaving 6 bases of the junction unmatched. CDR3 sequence: CASSPSGKISTDTQYF. CDR3 nucleotide sequence: TGTGCCAGCAGCCCTAGCGGGAAGATTAGCACAGATACGCAGTATTTT.

The CDR3 DNA sequence: TGTGCCAGCAGTCTCGGACTAGCGGGAGCTGGAGCCAAAAACATTCAGTACTTC. Protein: CASSLGLAGAGAKNIQYF. This chain uses TRBV6-2 or TRBV6-3 with TRBJ2-4, with 13 bases aligning to TRBD2. This CDR3 contains 18 residues. Losses at the gene ends were 5 bases for V and 0 bases for J; bases not matched to a gene: 7. Germline CDR1 reads MNHEY; CDR2 reads SVGEGT.

The gene calls are TRBV6-2 or TRBV6-3 and TRBJ2-1; weak D call: TRBD1 (5 bases). Germline V gene sequence: CDR1 MNHEY, CDR2 SVGEGT. CDR3 size: 12 residues. Deletions cut 8 bases from V and 6 bases from J, with 11 bases between. The CDR3: CASGALRNEQFF. CDR3 nucleotides: TGTGCCAGCGGGGCTCTCCGCAATGAGCAGTTCTTC.

This clonotype was observed a handful of times. The chain links TRBV7-2 to TRBJ1-5; maybe TRBD1 (5 bases). The V and J ends lost 1 base and 0 bases respectively, with 7 bases between them. The CDR3 extends over 15 amino acids. The V gene's germline CDR1 is SGHTA and CDR2 FQGNSA. The CDR3, as DNA: TGTGCCAGCAGCTTAGGGGGACTTAGCAATCAGCCCCAGCATTTT. Encoded protein: CASSLGGLSNQPQHF.

The chain has TRBV12-3 or TRBV12-4 and TRBJ2-3; a possible D gene is TRBD2 (5 bases). The CDR3 covers 12 residues. Trimming stripped 1 base from V and 14 bases from J, with 13 bases between. The CDR3 protein is CASSLVPAGRYF. In nucleotides, the CDR3 is TGTGCCAGCAGTTTAGTCCCGGCTGGGAGGTATTTT.

In its sample, this clonotype was seen a few times. The chain links TRBV6-2 or TRBV6-3 to TRBJ2-5; possibly TRBD1 or TRBD2 for D (5 bases each). V lost 0 bases, J lost 2 bases, and 19 bases lay in between. The V gene's germline CDR1 is MNHEY and CDR2 SVGEGT. The CDR3 has 18 residues. CDR3 coding DNA: TGTGCCAGCAGTTACTCGAGGACATCCCGAGGGTTACAAGAGACCCAGTACTTC. This encodes CASSYSRTSRGLQETQYF.

The chain has TRBV7-2 and TRBJ2-5; weak D call: TRBD1 (5 bases). Germline assignment: CDR1 SGHTA and CDR2 FQGNSA. Trimming removed 2 bases at V and 2 bases at J, with 15 bases between. There are 16 residues in the CDR3. The CDR3 here is CASSLQSVRVQETQYF. Here the CDR3 DNA reads TGTGCCAGCAGCTTACAGTCGGTCAGGGTTCAAGAGACCCAGTACTTC.

This sequence joins TRBV6-1 and TRBJ1-2; the D is unclear. This CDR3 is 14 amino acids long. Germline CDR1 reads MNHNS; CDR2 reads SASEGT. The V and J ends lost 6 bases and 4 bases respectively, with 15 bases between them. The DNA of the CDR3 is TGTGCCAGCAGGGACCTCAGATTAGTCTATGGCTACACCTTC. Translated: CASRDLRLVYGYTF.

The chain joins TRBV27 to TRBJ1-5; TRBD1 might be the D (5 bases). Germline lookup yields CDR1 MNHEY and CDR2 SMNVEV (reference sequence). V was trimmed by 3 bases and J by 4 bases, leaving 10 bases between them. The CDR3 has 14 amino acids. The CDR3: CASSFSRGNQPQHF. Here the CDR3 DNA reads TGTGCCAGCAGTTTCTCGAGGGGTAATCAGCCCCAGCATTTT.

This chain uses TRBV19 with TRBJ1-2; D is ambiguous. The V end lost 8 bases, the J end lost 2 bases, and 15 bases lay between the germline ends. Germline V gives CDR1 LNHDA, CDR2 SQIVND (reference sequence). The CDR3 has 14 amino acids. CDR3 sequence reads: CASAVSRANYGYTF. The DNA for the CDR3 is TGTGCCAGTGCCGTATCAAGGGCCAACTATGGCTACACCTTC. Drawing the rest from reference TRBV19 and TRBJ1-2, the complete variable domain is DGGITQSPKYLFRKEGQNVTLSCEQNLNHDAMYWYRQDPGQGLRLIYYSQIVNDFQKGDIAEGYSVSREKKESFPLTVTSAQKNPTAFYLCASAVSRANYGYTFGSGTRLTVV.

The V gene is TRBV7-9, the J gene TRBJ2-5; D is possibly TRBD2 (5 bases). Germline V gene lookup returns CDR1 SEHNR and CDR2 FQNEAQ (reference sequence). CDR3 length equals 15 residues. With 5 bases removed from V and 1 base from J, the gap between germline ends came to 14 bases. This CDR3 reads CASSPKQRLQETQYF. The CDR3 coding sequence is TGTGCCAGCAGCCCAAAACAGCGGCTCCAAGAGACCCAGTACTTC.

This clonotype turned up a few times. This sequence joins TRBV6-5 and TRBJ1-5; 8 nucleotides match TRBD1. Germline values: CDR1 MNHEY, CDR2 SVGAGI. This CDR3 spans 17 amino acids. Losses at the gene ends were 4 bases for V and 3 bases for J; bases not matched to a gene: 11. The CDR3 DNA is TGTGCCAGCAGTTCTACCTCCGGACAGGGTACCAATCAGCCCCAGCATTTT. Protein product: CASSSTSGQGTNQPQHF.

This clonotype has more than one count but fewer than ten. This chain uses TRBV6-2 or TRBV6-3 with TRBJ1-1; no definite D call. Trimming took 7 bases from V and 1 from J, leaving 10 bases between them. CDR1 is MNHEY and CDR2 is SVGEGT in the germline V gene. The CDR3 covers 13 residues. The CDR3 DNA reads TGTGCCAGCATGGTTACGGCGAACACTGAAGCTTTCTTT. Its protein product is CASMVTANTEAFF.